This T cell receptor (beta chain) was obtained from a study of blood T cell repertoires in COVID-19. Study information: Material from acute and convalescent COVID-19 was sourced from the United States, Italy and Spain. PBMCs, B-cell-depleted T cells, or T cells were the source of the cDNA or gDNA that made up the material.

V lost 6 bases and J 7 bases, leaving 13 bases between the germline ends. CDR3 length equals 13 residues. The V gene's germline CDR1 is LNHDA and CDR2 SQIVND (reference sequence). Source study methods: Amplification from reference gene primers served as the basis for estimated nucleated cell counts. Data came from immunoSEQ multiplex PCR; TCRdb stores just in-frame clones and leaves some out. The DNA was the basis for D and trimming; V, J and clone size are from that table. The profile shows some 140,000 clones, more than 65% of them singletons. The chain employs TRBV19 and TRBJ1-5; D ambiguous. The clonotype originates from an elderly man with acute or convalescent COVID-19. Input material: peripheral blood. CDR3 residues: CASSPEGTQPQHF. DNA of the CDR3: TGTGCCAGTAGCCCCGAGGGCACCCAGCCCCAGCATTTT.